The source of this TCR beta chain is a study of Tregs in tolerant kidney transplant recipients. Unstimulated regulatory T cells (CD4+CD25+CD127-), CD4+CD25- non-regulatory cells, CD4 and CD8 cells were FACS-sorted from thawed PBMCs. Study-level points and caveats: Findings come from small patient numbers and require larger validation. Expanding Tregs on activated donor B cells appeared to best identify donor-specific TCRbeta clones.

V dropped 6 bases and J dropped 6 bases, with 15 bases sitting between them. The CDR3 sequence is 13 residues long. Germline CDR1 reads MNHNS; CDR2 reads SASEGT. Assay: immunoSEQ multiplex PCR; the TCRdb copy retains only in-frame clones and omits some. The data contain some 65,000 clones, around 83% of them singletons. This clone was found a few times. Its target is not known. This receptor was taken from a human donor in good health. What was sequenced was CD4+ T cells from blood. The gene calls are TRBV6-1 and TRBJ2-7, with a tentative D call TRBD1 (5 bases). CDR3 amino acids: CASSPGPGAEQYF. DNA of the CDR3: TGTGCCAGCAGCCCTGGGCCTGGGGCCGAGCAGTACTTC.